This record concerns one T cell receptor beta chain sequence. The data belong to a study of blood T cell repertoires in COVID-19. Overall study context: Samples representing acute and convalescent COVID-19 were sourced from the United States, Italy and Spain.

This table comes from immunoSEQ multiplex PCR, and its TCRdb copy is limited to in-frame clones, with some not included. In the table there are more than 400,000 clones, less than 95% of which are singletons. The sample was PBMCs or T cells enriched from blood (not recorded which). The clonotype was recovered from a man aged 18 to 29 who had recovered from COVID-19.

The CDR3 here is CASSLGGQGIYGYTF. For the CDR3, the DNA is TGTGCCAGCAGCTTAGGGGGACAGGGTATCTATGGCTACACCTTC. The chain uses TRBV11-2 and TRBJ1-2; TRBD1 matches 9 bases. Germline V gives CDR1 SGHAT, CDR2 FQNNGV. The CDR3 loop spans 15 amino acids. J lost 4 bases, V lost 1 base, and 4 bases had no gene match.